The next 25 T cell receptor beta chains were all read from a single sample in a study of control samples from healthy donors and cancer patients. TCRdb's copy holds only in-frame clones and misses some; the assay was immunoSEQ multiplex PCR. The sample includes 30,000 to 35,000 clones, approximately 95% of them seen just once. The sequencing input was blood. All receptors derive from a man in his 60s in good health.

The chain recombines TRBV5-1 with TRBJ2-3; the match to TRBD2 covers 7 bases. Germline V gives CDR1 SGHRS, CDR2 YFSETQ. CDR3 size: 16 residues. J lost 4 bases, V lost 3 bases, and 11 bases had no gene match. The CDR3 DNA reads TGCGCCAGCAGCTCGGATCCGGGACTAAAGTCAGATACGCAGTATTTT. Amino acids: CASSSDPGLKSDTQYF.

CDR3 sequence reads: CASSLKGQGGNSPLHF. As DNA, the CDR3 is TGTGCCAGCAGCTTAAAGGGACAGGGTGGTAATTCACCCCTCCACTTT. This rearrangement joins TRBV7-2 to TRBJ1-6; TRBD1 matches at 9 bases. The germline V gene has CDR1 SGHTA and CDR2 FQGNSA. This CDR3 has 16 residues. V lost 2 bases and J lost 6; bases outside the gene matches: 5.

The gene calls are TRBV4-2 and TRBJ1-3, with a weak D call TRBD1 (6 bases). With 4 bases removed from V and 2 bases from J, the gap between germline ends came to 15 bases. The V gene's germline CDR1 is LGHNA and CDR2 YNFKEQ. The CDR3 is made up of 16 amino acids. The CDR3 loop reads CASSPGSRGTGNTIYF. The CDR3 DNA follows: TGTGCCAGCAGCCCCGGGAGCAGGGGAACTGGAAACACCATATATTTT.

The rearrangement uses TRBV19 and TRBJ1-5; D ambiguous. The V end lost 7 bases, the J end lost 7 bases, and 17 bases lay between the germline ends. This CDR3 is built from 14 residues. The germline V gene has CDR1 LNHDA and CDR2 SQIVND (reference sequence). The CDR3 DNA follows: TGTGCCAGTACCTCTGGGAGGGCTCAACAGCCCCAGCATTTT. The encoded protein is CASTSGRAQQPQHF.

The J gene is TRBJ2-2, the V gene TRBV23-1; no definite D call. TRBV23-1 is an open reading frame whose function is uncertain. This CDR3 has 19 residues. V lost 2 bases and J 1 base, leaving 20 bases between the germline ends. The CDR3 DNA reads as TGCGCCAGCAGTCAACGAGGCAGTTCCCTTAGGGAGAACACCGGGGAGCTGTTTTTT. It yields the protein CASSQRGSSLRENTGELFF.

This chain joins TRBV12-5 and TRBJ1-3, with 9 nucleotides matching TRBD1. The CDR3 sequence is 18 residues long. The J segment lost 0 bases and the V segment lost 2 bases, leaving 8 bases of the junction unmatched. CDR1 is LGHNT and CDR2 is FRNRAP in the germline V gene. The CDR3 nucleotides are TGTGCTAGTGGTTTGATCTTGGGACAGGGCGCCTCTGGAAACACCATATATTTT. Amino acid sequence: CASGLILGQGASGNTIYF.

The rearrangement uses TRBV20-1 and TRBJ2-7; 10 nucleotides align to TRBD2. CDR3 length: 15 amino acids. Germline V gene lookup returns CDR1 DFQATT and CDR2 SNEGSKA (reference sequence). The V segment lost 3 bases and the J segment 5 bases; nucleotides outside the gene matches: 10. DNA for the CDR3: TGCAGTGCTAGTGTTATAGCGGGGGGTTTTGACGAGCAGTACTTC. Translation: CSASVIAGGFDEQYF.

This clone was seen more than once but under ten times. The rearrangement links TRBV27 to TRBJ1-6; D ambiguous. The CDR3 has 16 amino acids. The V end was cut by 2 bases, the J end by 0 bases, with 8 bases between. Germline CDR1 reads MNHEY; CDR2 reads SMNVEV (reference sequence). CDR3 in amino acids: CASSLRPSSYNSPLHF. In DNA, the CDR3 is TGTGCCAGCAGTTTAAGGCCGAGCTCCTATAATTCACCCCTCCACTTT.

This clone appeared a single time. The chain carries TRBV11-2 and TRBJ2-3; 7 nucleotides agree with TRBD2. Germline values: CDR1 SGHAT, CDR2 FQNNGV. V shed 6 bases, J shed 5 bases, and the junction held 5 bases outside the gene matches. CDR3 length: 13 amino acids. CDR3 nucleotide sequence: TGTGCCAGCAGGTTGGGGGGGGGAGATACGCAGTATTTT. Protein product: CASRLGGGDTQYF.

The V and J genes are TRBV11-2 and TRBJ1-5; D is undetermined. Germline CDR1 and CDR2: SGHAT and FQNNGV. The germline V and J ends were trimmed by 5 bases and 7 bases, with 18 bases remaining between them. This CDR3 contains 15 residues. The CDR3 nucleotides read TGTGCCAGCAGCAAAGACACCTGGACCGGGCAGCCCCAGCATTTT. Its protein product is CASSKDTWTGQPQHF.

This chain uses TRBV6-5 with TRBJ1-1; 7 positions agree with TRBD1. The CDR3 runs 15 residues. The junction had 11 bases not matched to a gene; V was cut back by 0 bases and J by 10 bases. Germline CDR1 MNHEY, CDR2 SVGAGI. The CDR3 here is CASSYSSAGGQVAFF. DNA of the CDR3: TGTGCCAGCAGTTACTCGTCGGCAGGGGGGCAGGTAGCTTTCTTT.

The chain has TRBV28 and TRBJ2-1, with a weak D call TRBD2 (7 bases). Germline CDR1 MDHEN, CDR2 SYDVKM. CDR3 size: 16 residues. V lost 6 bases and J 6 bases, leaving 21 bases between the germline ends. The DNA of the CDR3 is TGTGCCAGCAGCCCCTCGGGGGGCGGGGGTCTCAATGAGCAGTTCTTC. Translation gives CASSPSGGGGLNEQFF.

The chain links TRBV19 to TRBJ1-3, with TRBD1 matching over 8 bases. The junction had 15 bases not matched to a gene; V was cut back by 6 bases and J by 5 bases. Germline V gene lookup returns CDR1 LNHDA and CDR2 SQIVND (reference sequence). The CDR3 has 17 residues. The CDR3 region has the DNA TGTGCCAGTAGCTACACCGCCGGACAGGGAAGGAGAAACACCATATATTTT. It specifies CASSYTAGQGRRNTIYF.

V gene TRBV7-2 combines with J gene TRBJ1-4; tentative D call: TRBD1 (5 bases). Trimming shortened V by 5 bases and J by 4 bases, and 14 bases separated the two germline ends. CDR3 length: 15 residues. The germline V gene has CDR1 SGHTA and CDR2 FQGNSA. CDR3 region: CASSGTGLINEKLFF. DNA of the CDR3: TGTGCCAGCAGCGGGACGGGACTGATTAATGAAAAACTGTTTTTT.

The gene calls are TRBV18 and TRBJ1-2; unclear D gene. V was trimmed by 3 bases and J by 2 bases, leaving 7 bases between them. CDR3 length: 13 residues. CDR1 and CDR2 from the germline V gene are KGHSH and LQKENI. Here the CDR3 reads CASSPNLNYGYTF. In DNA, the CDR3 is TGTGCCAGCTCACCTAATTTAAACTATGGCTACACCTTC.

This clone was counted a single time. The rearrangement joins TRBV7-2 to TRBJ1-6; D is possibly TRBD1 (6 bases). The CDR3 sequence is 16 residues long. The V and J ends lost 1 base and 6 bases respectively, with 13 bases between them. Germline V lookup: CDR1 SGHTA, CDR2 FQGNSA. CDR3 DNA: TGTGCCAGCAGCTTAGAGGTGGGGGGGCGTAATTCACCCCTCCACTTT. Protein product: CASSLEVGGRNSPLHF.

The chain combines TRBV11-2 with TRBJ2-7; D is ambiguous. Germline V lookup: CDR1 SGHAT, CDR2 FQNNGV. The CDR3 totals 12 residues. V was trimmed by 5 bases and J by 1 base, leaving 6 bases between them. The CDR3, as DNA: TGTGCCAGCAGCAGACTTTCCTACGAGCAGTACTTC. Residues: CASSRLSYEQYF. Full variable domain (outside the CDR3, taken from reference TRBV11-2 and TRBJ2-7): EAGVAQSPRYKIIEKRQSVAFWCNPISGHATLYWYQQILGQGPKLLIQFQNNGVVDDSQLPKDRFSAERLKGVDSTLKIQPAKLEDSAVYLCASSRLSYEQYFGPGTRLTVT.

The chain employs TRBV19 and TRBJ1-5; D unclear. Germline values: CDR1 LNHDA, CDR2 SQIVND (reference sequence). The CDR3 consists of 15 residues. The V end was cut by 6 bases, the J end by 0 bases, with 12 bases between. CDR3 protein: CASRIGRFSNQPQHF. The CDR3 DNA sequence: TGTGCCAGTAGGATTGGGCGGTTTAGCAATCAGCCCCAGCATTTT.

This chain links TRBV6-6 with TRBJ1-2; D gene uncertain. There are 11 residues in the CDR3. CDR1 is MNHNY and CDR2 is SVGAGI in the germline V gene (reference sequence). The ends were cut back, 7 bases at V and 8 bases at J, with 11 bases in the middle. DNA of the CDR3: TGTGCCAGCAAGGAGGGAGGAGGCTACACCTTC. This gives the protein CASKEGGGYTF.

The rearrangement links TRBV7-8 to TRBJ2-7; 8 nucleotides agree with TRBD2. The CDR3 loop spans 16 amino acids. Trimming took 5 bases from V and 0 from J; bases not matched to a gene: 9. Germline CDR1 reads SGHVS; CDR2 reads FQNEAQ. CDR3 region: CASSRRGGGPSYEQYF. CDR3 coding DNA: TGTGCCAGCAGCAGGAGGGGCGGGGGGCCCTCCTACGAGCAGTACTTC. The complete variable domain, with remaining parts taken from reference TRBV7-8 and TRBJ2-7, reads GAGVSQSPRYKVAKRGQDVALRCDPISGHVSLFWYQQALGQGPEFLTYFQNEAQLDKSGLPSDRFFAERPEGSVSTLKIQRTQQEDSAVYLCASSRRGGGPSYEQYFGPGTRLTVT.

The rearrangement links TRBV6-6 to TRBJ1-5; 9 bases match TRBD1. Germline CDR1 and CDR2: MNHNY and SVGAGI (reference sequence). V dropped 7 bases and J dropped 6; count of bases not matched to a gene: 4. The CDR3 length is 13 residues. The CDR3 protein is CASTGQGIQPQHF. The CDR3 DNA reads TGTGCCAGCACGGGACAGGGAATTCAGCCCCAGCATTTT.

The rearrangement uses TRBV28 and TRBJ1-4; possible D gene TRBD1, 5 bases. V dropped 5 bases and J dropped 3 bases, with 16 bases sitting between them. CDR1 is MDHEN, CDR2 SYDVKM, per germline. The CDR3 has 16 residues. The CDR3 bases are TGTGCCAGCAGTCTCGGAGCAGGGTTGGCTAATGAAAAACTGTTTTTT. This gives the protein CASSLGAGLANEKLFF.

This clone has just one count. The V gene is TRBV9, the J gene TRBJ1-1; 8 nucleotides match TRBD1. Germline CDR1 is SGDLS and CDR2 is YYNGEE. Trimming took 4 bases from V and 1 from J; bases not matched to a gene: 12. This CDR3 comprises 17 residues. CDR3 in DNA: TGTGCCAGCAGCCCCCCACTAGGCGGGACAGGGAACACTGAAGCTTTCTTT. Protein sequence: CASSPPLGGTGNTEAFF.

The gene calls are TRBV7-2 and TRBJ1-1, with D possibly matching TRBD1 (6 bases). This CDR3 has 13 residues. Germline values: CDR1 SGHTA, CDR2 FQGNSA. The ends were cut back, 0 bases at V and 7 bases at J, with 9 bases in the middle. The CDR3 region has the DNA TGTGCCAGCAGCTTAGCAGAGGGGGGTGAAGCTTTCTTT. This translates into CASSLAEGGEAFF. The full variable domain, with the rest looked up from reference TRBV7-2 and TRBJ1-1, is GAGVSQSPSNKVTEKGKDVELRCDPISGHTALYWYRQSLGQGLEFLIYFQGNSAPDKSGLPSDRFSAERTGGSVSTLTIQRTQQEDSAVYLCASSLAEGGEAFFGQGTRLTVV.

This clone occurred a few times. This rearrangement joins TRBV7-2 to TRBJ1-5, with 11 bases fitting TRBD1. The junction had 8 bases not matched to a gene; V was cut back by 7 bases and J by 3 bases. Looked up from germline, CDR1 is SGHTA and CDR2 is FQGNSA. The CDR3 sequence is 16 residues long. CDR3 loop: CASTGGQGAPNQPQHF. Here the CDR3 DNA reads TGTGCCAGCACCGGCGGACAGGGGGCCCCCAATCAGCCCCAGCATTTT. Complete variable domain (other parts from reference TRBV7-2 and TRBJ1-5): GAGVSQSPSNKVTEKGKDVELRCDPISGHTALYWYRQSLGQGLEFLIYFQGNSAPDKSGLPSDRFSAERTGGSVSTLTIQRTQQEDSAVYLCASTGGQGAPNQPQHFGDGTRLSIL.